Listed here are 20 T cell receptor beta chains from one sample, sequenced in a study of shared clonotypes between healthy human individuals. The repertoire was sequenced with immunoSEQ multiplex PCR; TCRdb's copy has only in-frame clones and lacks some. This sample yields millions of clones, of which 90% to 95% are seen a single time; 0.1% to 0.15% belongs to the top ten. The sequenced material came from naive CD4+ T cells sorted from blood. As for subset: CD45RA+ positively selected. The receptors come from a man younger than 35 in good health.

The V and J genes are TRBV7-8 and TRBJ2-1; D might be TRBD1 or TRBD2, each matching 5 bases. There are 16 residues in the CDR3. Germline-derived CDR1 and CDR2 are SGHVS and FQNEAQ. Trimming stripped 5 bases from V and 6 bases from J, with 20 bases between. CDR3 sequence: CASSRSGTQLGNEQFF. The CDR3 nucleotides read TGTGCCAGCAGCCGATCCGGGACCCAATTAGGCAATGAGCAGTTCTTC.

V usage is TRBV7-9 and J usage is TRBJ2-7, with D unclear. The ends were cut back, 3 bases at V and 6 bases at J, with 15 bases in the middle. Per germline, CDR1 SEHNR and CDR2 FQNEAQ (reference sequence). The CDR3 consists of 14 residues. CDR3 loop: CASSFPPGTLEQYF. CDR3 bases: TGTGCCAGCAGCTTCCCCCCAGGAACCCTCGAGCAGTACTTC.

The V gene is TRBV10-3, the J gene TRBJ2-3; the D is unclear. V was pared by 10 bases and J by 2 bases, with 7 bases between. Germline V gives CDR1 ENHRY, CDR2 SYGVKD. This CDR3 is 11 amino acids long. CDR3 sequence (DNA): TGTGCCACCGGAGTCACAGATACGCAGTATTTT. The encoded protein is CATGVTDTQYF.

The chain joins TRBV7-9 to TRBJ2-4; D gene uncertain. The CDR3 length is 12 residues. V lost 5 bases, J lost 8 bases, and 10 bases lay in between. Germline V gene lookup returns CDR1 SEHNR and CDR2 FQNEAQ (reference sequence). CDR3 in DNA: TGTGCCAGCAGCGCGGTTTCGGACATTCAGTACTTC. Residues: CASSAVSDIQYF.

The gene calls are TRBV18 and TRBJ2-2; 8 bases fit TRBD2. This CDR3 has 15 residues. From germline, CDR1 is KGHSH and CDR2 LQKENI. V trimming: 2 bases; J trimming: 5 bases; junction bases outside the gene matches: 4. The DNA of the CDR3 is TGTGCCAGCTCACCAGAAACGGGAGGGACCGGGGAGCTGTTTTTT. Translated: CASSPETGGTGELFF.

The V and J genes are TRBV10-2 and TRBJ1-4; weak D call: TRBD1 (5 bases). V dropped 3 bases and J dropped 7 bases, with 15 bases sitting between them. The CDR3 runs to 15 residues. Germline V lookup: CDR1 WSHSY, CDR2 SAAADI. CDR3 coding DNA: TGCGCCAGCAGTGAAAAATCACAGGTCACTGAAAAACTGTTTTTT. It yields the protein CASSEKSQVTEKLFF.

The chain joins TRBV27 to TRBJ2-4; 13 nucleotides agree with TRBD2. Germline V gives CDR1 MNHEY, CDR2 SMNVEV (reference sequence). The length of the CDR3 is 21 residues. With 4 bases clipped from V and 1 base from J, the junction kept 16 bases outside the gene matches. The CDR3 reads CASSSPRTSGSIGGAKNIQYF. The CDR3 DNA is TGTGCCAGCAGTTCCCCCCGGACTAGCGGGAGTATTGGGGGGGCCAAAAACATTCAGTACTTC.

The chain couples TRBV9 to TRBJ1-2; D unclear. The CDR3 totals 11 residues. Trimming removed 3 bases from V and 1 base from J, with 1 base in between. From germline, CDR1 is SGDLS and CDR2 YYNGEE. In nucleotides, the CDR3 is TGTGCCAGCAGCGATAACTATGGCTACACCTTC. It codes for CASSDNYGYTF.

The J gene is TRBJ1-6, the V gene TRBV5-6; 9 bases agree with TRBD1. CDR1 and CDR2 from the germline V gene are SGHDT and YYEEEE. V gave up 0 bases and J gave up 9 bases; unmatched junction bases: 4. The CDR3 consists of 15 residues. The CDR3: CASSLGGQGGSPLHF. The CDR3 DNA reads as TGTGCCAGCAGCTTGGGGGGACAGGGAGGTTCACCCCTCCACTTT.

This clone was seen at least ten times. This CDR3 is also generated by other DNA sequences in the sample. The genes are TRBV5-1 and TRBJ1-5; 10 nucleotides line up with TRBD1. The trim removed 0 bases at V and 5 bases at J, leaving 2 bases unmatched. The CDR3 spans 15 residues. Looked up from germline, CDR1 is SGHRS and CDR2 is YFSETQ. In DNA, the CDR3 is TGCGCCAGCAGCTTGGAGGGACAGGGGTATCAGCCCCAGCATTTT. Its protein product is CASSLEGQGYQPQHF.

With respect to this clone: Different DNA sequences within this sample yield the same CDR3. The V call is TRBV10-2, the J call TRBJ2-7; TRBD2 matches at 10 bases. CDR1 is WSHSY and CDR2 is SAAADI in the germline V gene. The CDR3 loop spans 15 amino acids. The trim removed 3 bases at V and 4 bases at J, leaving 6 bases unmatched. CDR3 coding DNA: TGCGCCAGCAGTGATCGTCCTAGCGGGAGTTACGAGCAGTACTTC. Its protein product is CASSDRPSGSYEQYF.

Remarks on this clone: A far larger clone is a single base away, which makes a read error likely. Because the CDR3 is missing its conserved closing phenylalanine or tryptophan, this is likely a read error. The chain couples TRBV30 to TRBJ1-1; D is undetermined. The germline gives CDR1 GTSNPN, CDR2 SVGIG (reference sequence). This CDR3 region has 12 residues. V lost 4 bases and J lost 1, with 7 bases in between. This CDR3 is CAWITANTEAFL. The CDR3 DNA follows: TGTGCCTGGATCACAGCGAACACTGAAGCTTTCCTT.

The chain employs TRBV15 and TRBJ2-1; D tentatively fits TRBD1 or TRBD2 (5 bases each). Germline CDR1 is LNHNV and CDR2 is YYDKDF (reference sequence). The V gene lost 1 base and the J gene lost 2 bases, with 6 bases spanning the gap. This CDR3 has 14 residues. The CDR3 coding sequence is TGTGCCACCAGCAGAGCGGGACCCTACAATGAGCAGTTCTTC. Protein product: CATSRAGPYNEQFF.

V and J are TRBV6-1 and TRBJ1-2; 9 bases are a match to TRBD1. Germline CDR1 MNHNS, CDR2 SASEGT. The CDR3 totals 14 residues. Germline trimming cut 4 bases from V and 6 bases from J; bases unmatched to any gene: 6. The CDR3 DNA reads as TGTGCCAGCAGTGGGGACAGGGTGGTCCATGGCTACACCTTC. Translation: CASSGDRVVHGYTF.

The CDR3 here is CASSDELWNYGYTF. CDR3 DNA sequence: TGTGCCAGCAGTGATGAGCTGTGGAACTATGGCTACACCTTC. The genes are TRBV6-1 and TRBJ1-2; the D is unclear. Germline V CDR1 and CDR2: MNHNS, SASEGT. The V end was cut by 3 bases, the J end by 2 bases, with 10 bases between. This CDR3 region has 14 residues.

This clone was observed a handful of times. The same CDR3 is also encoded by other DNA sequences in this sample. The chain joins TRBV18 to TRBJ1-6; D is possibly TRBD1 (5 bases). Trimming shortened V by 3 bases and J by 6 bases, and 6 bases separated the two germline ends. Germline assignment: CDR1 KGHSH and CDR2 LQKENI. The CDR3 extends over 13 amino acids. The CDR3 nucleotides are TGTGCCAGCTCACCCGGGGCTAATTCACCCCTCCACTTT. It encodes CASSPGANSPLHF.

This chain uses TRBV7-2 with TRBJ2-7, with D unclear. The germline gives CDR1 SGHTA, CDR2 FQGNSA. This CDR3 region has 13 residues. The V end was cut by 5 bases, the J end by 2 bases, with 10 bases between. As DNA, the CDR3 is TGTGCCAGCAGCCTCCTCTGGACCTACGAGCAGTACTTC. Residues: CASSLLWTYEQYF. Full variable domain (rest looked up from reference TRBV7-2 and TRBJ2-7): GAGVSQSPSNKVTEKGKDVELRCDPISGHTALYWYRQSLGQGLEFLIYFQGNSAPDKSGLPSDRFSAERTGGSVSTLTIQRTQQEDSAVYLCASSLLWTYEQYFGPGTRLTVT.

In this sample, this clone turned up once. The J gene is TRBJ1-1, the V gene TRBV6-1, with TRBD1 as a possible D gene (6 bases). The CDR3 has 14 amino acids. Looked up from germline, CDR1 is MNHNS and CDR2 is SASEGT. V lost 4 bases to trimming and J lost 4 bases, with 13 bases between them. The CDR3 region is CASSALVGATEAFF. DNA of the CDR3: TGTGCCAGCAGTGCCCTCGTGGGGGCCACTGAAGCTTTCTTT.

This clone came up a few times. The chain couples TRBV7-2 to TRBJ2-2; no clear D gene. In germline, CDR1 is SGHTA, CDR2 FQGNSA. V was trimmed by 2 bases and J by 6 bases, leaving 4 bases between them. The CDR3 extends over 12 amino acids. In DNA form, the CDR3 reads TGTGCCAGCAGCTTATTCCCCGGGGAGCTGTTTTTT. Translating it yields CASSLFPGELFF.

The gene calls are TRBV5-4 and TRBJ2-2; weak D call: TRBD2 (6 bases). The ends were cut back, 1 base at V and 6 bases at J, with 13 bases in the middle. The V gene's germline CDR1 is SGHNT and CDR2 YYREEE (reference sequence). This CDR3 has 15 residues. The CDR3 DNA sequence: TGTGCCAGCAGCTTGATTGCGGGGAGTGCCGGGGAGCTGTTTTTT. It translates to CASSLIAGSAGELFF.